These 5 T cell receptor beta chains were all obtained from the same sample, sequenced in a study of T cell repertoires in cytomegalovirus infection. TCRdb called the reads again in MiXCR, with one record for every CDR3 protein. Of 150,000 or so distinct CDR3 sequences in the sample, approximately 21% were seen once. Antigens of these TCRs are unknown. Specimen: CD8+ T cells from cultured PBMCs, collected from culture after CMV antigen stimulation. These receptors were obtained from a human donor in good health (CMV status not recorded). Some clones in this sample may be carry-over from other donors' samples.

The genes are TRBV12-3 or TRBV12-4 and TRBJ2-4; D is possibly TRBD2 (7 bases). CDR3 length equals 14 residues. Between the trimmed V and J ends, which lost 3 bases and 8 bases, there was a span of 14 bases. CDR3 region: CASSFGGLRDIQYF. CDR3 nucleotide sequence: TGTGCCAGCAGTTTCGGGGGGCTCCGGGACATTCAGTACTTC.

This chain uses TRBV7-6 with TRBJ2-7, with D possibly TRBD2 on 6 matching bases. Germline V gene data show CDR1 as SGHVS and CDR2 as FNYEAQ. The CDR3 has 14 amino acids. Trimming cost V 0 bases and J 4 bases, with 10 bases left between them. The chain's CDR3 is CASSLAGGIYEQYF. CDR3 DNA: TGTGCCAGCAGCTTAGCGGGGGGAATTTACGAGCAGTACTTC. The whole variable domain, filled in from reference TRBV7-6 and TRBJ2-7, reads GAGVSQSPRYKVTKRGQDVALRCDPISGHVSLYWYRQALGQGPEFLTYFNYEAQQDKSGLPNDRFSAERPEGSISTLTIQRTEQRDSAMYRCASSLAGGIYEQYFGPGTRLTVT.

The sample holds many counts of this clonotype. The V gene is TRBV6-6, the J gene TRBJ2-7; the D gene is possibly TRBD1 (6 bases). With 6 bases removed from V and 5 bases from J, the gap between germline ends came to 11 bases. Germline assignment: CDR1 MNHNY and CDR2 SVGAGI (reference sequence). CDR3 size: 12 residues. CDR3 DNA sequence: TGTGCCAGCAGGCAACAGGGCAACGAGCAGTACTTC. Translated: CASRQQGNEQYF.

This clonotype was seen a handful of times. This chain joins TRBV20-1 and TRBJ1-3; no reliable D call. Trimming took 0 bases from V and 0 from J, leaving 9 bases between them. Germline values: CDR1 DFQATT, CDR2 SNEGSKA (reference sequence). The CDR3 covers 15 residues. The CDR3 nucleotides read TGCAGTGCTAGAGATGTTCATGGCTCTGGAAACACCATATATTTT. This encodes CSARDVHGSGNTIYF.

This clonotype was observed a handful of times. This sequence joins TRBV7-2 and TRBJ2-7; TRBD1 or TRBD2 may be the D gene (5 bases each). Germline values: CDR1 SGHTA, CDR2 FQGNSA. This CDR3 has 18 amino acids. Trimming shortened V by 5 bases and J by 0 bases, and 23 bases separated the two germline ends. CDR3 loop: CASSGSDGGKWASYEQYF. DNA for the CDR3: TGTGCCAGCAGCGGGAGCGATGGGGGAAAGTGGGCCTCCTACGAGCAGTACTTC.